This TCR beta chain is drawn from a study of T-cell memory formation after mild COVID-19. Study as a whole: TCR clusters were largely donor specific.

Findings and limits, study-wide: SARS-CoV-2 specificity was not confirmed for second-wave clones peaking on day 37.

CDR3 length equals 16 residues. Germline CDR1 reads SGHRS; CDR2 reads YFSETQ. V was pared by 7 bases and J by 0 bases, with 14 bases between. After 5'RACE with constant-segment primers, TCR alpha and TCR beta cDNA libraries carrying sample barcodes and UMIs were obtained. TCRdb called the 5' RACE reads again in MiXCR, with one record for every CDR3 protein. The sample gives roughly 150,000 distinct CDR3 sequences, roughly 13% of which show up once; about 3.6% is in the top ten. This clonotype was found a few times. Its antigen is currently unknown. The genes are TRBV5-1 and TRBJ2-6; TRBD1 or TRBD2 may be the D gene (5 bases each). The clonotype was recovered from a man aged 18 to 29 who had mild COVID-19 (a few samples of this study predate the infection). Cell type and time point are not known. Sequenced sample: PBMCs or a T cell subset sorted from them (not recorded which). The CDR3 loop reads CASGGSLSSGANVLTF. DNA for the CDR3: TGCGCCAGCGGGGGTTCCCTGAGCTCTGGGGCCAACGTCCTGACTTTC.